What follows are 16 T cell receptor beta chains derived from one specimen sequenced in a study of post-analysis software for immune sequencing data. No antigens are known for them. General study findings and limits: Compared with controls, patients had more of about 5 TRBV segments, including TRBV5-6, TRBV5-1 and TRBV20-1.

Unique molecular identifiers were built into the TCR beta cDNA libraries. One entry per CDR3 protein, called by TCRdb with MiXCR from the PCR reads. The table lists about 820,000 distinct CDR3 sequences, 53% of them singletons, with 4% to 5.5% in the top ten. Sequenced material: blood. Source of these receptors: a girl aged 5-17 years with multiple sclerosis.

The chain employs TRBV30 and TRBJ2-7; 8 bases agree with TRBD2. Unmatched junction bases numbered 8, after V lost 3 bases and J lost 4 bases. The CDR3 length is 14 residues. Germline CDR1 GTSNPN, CDR2 SVGIG (reference sequence). CDR3 region: CAWRTSGLAYEQYF. CDR3 DNA: TGTGCCTGGAGAACTAGCGGTTTAGCATACGAGCAGTACTTC.

This chain joins TRBV20-1 and TRBJ2-1, with 12 nucleotides matching TRBD2. Germline V gives CDR1 DFQATT, CDR2 SNEGSKA (reference sequence). The V and J ends lost 1 base and 8 bases, in that order; junction bases with no gene match: 6. The CDR3 runs 15 residues. The CDR3 loop is CSARAPGLAGHEQFF. The CDR3 coding sequence is TGCAGTGCTAGAGCCCCGGGACTAGCGGGTCATGAGCAGTTCTTC.

This chain uses TRBV6-6 with TRBJ2-1, with no clear D. Germline CDR1 reads MNHNY; CDR2 reads SVGAGI (reference sequence). The V end was cut by 8 bases, the J end by 6 bases, with 17 bases between. This CDR3 comprises 14 residues. DNA for the CDR3: TGTGCCAGCGTTGGGCGAGGCCCCCCCAATGAGCAGTTCTTC. This encodes CASVGRGPPNEQFF.

The chain combines TRBV7-9 with TRBJ2-1; D may match TRBD1 or TRBD2 (5 bases each). Between the trimmed V and J ends, which lost 5 bases and 1 base, there was a span of 18 bases. Per the germline V gene, CDR1 is SEHNR and CDR2 is FQNEAQ (reference sequence). This CDR3 is built from 17 residues. The DNA for the CDR3 is TGTGCCAGCAGCCCGGACGGGACCAGAGGGTCCTACAATGAGCAGTTCTTC. Translating gives CASSPDGTRGSYNEQFF.

The chain joins TRBV20-1 to TRBJ1-2; D gene unclear. The ends were cut back, 0 bases at V and 0 bases at J, with 5 bases in the middle. This CDR3 has 13 residues. Germline loops: CDR1 DFQATT, CDR2 SNEGSKA (reference sequence). The CDR3 DNA sequence: TGCAGTGCTAGAGATCTCACTAACTATGGCTACACCTTC. This gives the protein CSARDLTNYGYTF.

This clonotype was observed a single time. The rearrangement links TRBV5-5 to TRBJ1-4; the match to TRBD1 covers 9 bases. Germline V gene sequence: CDR1 SGHKS, CDR2 YYEKEE (reference sequence). Trimming removed 2 bases from V and 8 bases from J; junction bases left unmatched: 7. There are 15 residues in the CDR3. In nucleotides, the CDR3 is TGTGCCAGCAGCTTTCCTGGGACAGGGAACGAAAAACTGTTTTTT. Translated: CASSFPGTGNEKLFF.

This clonotype has a handful of counts. This chain connects TRBV20-1 to TRBJ2-3, with 13 bases that match TRBD2. J gave up 8 bases and V 6 bases, and 11 bases lay outside the gene matches. Looked up from germline, CDR1 is DFQATT and CDR2 is SNEGSKA (reference sequence). This CDR3 has 15 residues. CDR3 DNA: TGCAGTGCCGAACCCGGGACTAGCGGGAAAGCTACGCAGTATTTT. This codes for CSAEPGTSGKATQYF.

The chain uses TRBV15 and TRBJ2-1; D remains unclear. V lost 0 bases and J lost 1, with 7 bases in between. This CDR3 has 15 amino acids. The germline gives CDR1 LNHNV, CDR2 YYDKDF (reference sequence). This chain's CDR3 is CATSRETGSYNEQFF. The DNA for the CDR3 is TGTGCCACCAGCAGAGAGACTGGGTCCTACAATGAGCAGTTCTTC.

Here the CDR3 DNA reads TGTGCCACCAGCAGAGATCCGAGACTAGCTACAGATACGCAGTATTTT. Amino acid sequence: CATSRDPRLATDTQYF. This chain joins TRBV15 and TRBJ2-3; 7 positions agree with TRBD2. V gave up 0 bases and J gave up 3 bases; unmatched junction bases: 6. Germline lookup yields CDR1 LNHNV and CDR2 YYDKDF (reference sequence). CDR3 size: 16 residues.

The chain couples TRBV5-8 to TRBJ1-2; no clear D gene. The germline CDR1 and CDR2 sequences are SGHTS and YDEGEE. The ends were cut back, 0 bases at V and 0 bases at J, with 15 bases in the middle. The CDR3 loop spans 17 amino acids. DNA of the CDR3: TGTGCCAGCAGCTTGGTCGGGTCGAACCTAGCTAACTATGGCTACACCTTC. Amino acids: CASSLVGSNLANYGYTF.

The chain uses TRBV27 and TRBJ2-4; no firm D call. The germline V and J ends were trimmed by 5 bases and 1 base, with 18 bases remaining between them. The germline V gene has CDR1 MNHEY and CDR2 SMNVEV (reference sequence). The CDR3 runs 17 residues. The CDR3 protein is CASSPPGPLGAKNIQYF. The CDR3 bases are TGTGCCAGCAGTCCGCCCGGGCCCCTGGGGGCCAAAAACATTCAGTACTTC.

This clonotype came up a few times. CDR3: CASSPLLRGDYGYTF. DNA for the CDR3: TGTGCCAGCAGTCCCCTCCTTCGAGGGGACTATGGCTACACCTTC. This chain links TRBV12-3 or TRBV12-4 with TRBJ1-2; tentatively, D is TRBD1 (5 bases). The V gene lost 5 bases and the J gene lost 3 bases, with 16 bases spanning the gap. This CDR3 is built from 15 residues.

The chain couples TRBV6-5 to TRBJ2-7, with D possibly called TRBD1 or TRBD2 (5 bases each). Trimming cost V 5 bases and J 2 bases, with 16 bases left between them. CDR1 is MNHEY and CDR2 is SVGAGI in the germline V gene. This CDR3 spans 15 amino acids. The chain's CDR3 is CASSDRDRQPYEQYF. The CDR3 nucleotides are TGTGCCAGCAGTGACCGGGACCGCCAACCCTACGAGCAGTACTTC.

This chain joins TRBV6-2 or TRBV6-3 and TRBJ2-7; 9 bases align to TRBD1. The J segment lost 3 bases and the V segment lost 6 bases, leaving 6 bases of the junction unmatched. CDR3 length equals 14 residues. Germline CDR1 reads MNHEY; CDR2 reads SVGEGT. DNA of the CDR3: TGTGCCAGCAGGAGGACAGGGGTTCACTACGAGCAGTACTTC. It specifies CASRRTGVHYEQYF.

The chain employs TRBV5-1 and TRBJ2-3; unclear D gene. The CDR3 extends over 17 amino acids. V was shortened by 4 bases and J by 0 bases, with 18 bases between the two germline ends. In germline, CDR1 is SGHRS, CDR2 YFSETQ. The CDR3 loop reads CASSPSAALSSTDTQYF. CDR3 nucleotides: TGCGCCAGCAGCCCCTCGGCAGCCCTTTCTAGCACAGATACGCAGTATTTT.

The chain couples TRBV12-3 or TRBV12-4 to TRBJ2-7; maybe TRBD2 (5 bases). CDR3 length equals 14 residues. The V end lost 5 bases, the J end lost 4 bases, and 15 bases lay between the germline ends. The CDR3 reads CASSTTGSVYEQYF. The CDR3 DNA sequence: TGTGCCAGCAGTACGACGGGTAGCGTATACGAGCAGTACTTC.